This T cell receptor (beta chain) comes out of a study of T cells after yellow fever vaccination. Study information: Fractions low in cell number were prepared with SMART-Seq v4 Ultra Low Input.

The V gene's germline CDR1 is SGHDT and CDR2 YYEEEE. V lost 0 bases to trimming and J lost 5 bases; unmatched junction nucleotides: 11. The CDR3 runs to 17 residues. TCRdb analysed the 5' RACE reads with MiXCR anew, one entry per CDR3 protein. Counted here are some 350,000 distinct CDR3 sequences, 7.5% to 9% occurring once; the ten biggest clones make up 18%. The sample here was PBMCs, taken on the day of the first yellow fever vaccination. The chain recombines TRBV5-6 with TRBJ2-7; 10 positions agree with TRBD1. This sequence was found in a man aged 18 to 29 who received the YFV17D yellow fever vaccine. CDR3 sequence (DNA): TGTGCCAGCAGCTTGGCCTCCGGGACAGGGGCCCCTAACGAGCAGTACGTC. This sequence encodes CASSLASGTGAPNEQYV.